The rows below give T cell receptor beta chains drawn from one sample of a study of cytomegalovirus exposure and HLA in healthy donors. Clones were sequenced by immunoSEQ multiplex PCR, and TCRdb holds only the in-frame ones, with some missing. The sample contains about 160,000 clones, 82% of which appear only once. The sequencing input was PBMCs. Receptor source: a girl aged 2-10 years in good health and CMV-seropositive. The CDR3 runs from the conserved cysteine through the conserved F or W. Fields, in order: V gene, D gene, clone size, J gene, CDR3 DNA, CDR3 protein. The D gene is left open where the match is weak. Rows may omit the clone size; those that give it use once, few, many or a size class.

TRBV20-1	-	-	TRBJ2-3	TGCAGTGCTCTTCTCACAGATACGCAGTATTTT	CSALLTDTQYF
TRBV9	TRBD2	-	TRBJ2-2	TGTGCCAGCAGCCCAGGACTAGCGGGGGCCACCGGGGAGCTGTTTTTT	CASSPGLAGATGELFF
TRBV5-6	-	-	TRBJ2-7	TGTGCCAGCAGCCGGGGTCCCTACGAGCAGTACTTC	CASSRGPYEQYF
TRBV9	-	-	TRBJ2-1	TGTGCCAGCAGCGTAGTTCCGGGAGCGCTAAATGAGCAGTTCTTC	CASSVVPGALNEQFF
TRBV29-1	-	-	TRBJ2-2	TGCAGCGTTGAACAGGGGGGCACCGGGGAGCTGTTTTTT	CSVEQGGTGELFF
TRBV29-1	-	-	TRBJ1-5	TGCAGCGTTGGGGGCCCGGGGGAGGGTCAGCCCCAGCATTTT	CSVGGPGEGQPQHF
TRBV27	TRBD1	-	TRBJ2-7	TGTGCCAGCAGTACATACAGGGGGCCCTACGAGCAGTACTTC	CASSTYRGPYEQYF
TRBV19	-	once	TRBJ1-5	TGTGCCAGTAGTATGGGGAGTGGTCAGCCCCAGCATTTT	CASSMGSGQPQHF
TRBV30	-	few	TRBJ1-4	TGTGCCTGGAGTGTACATCAAAAACTGTTTTTT	CAWSVHQKLFF
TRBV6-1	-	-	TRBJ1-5	TGTGCCAGCAGTGAAGGCAGGGGTGGTCAGCCCCAGCATTTT	CASSEGRGGQPQHF
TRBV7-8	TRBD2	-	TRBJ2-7	TGTGCCAGCAGCCCCCGGGGGGTCGAAGTCGACGAGCAGTACTTC	CASSPRGVEVDEQYF
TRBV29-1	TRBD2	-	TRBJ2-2	TGCAGCGTCTGGACTAGCCCTTGGGGGGAGCTGTTTTTT	CSVWTSPWGELFF
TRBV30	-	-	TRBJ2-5	TGTGCCTGGATCGACGGGAACCAAGAGACCCAGTACTTC	CAWIDGNQETQYF
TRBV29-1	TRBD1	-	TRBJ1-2	TGCAGCGTTTCGGGACAGAACTATGGCTACACCTTC	CSVSGQNYGYTF
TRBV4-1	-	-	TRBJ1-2	TGCGCCAGCAGCCAAGTGTCCTTAAACTATGGCTACACCTTC	CASSQVSLNYGYTF
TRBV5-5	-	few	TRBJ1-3	TGTGCCAGCAGCCAAATTACAGGGAGCTCTGGAAACACCATATATTTT	CASSQITGSSGNTIYF
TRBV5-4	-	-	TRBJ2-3	TGTGCCAGCAGCCCTAATTTCGGGGGCACAGATACGCAGTATTTT	CASSPNFGGTDTQYF
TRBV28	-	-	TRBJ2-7	TGTGCCAGCAGTTTAGGGGGCCAGCCCTACGAGCAGTACTTC	CASSLGGQPYEQYF
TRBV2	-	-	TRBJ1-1	TGTGCCAGCTCGACAGGCTACACTGAAGCTTTCTTT	CASSTGYTEAFF
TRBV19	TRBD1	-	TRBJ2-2	TGTGCCACTAGGGACAGGGGGACCGGGGAGCTGTTTTTT	CATRDRGTGELFF
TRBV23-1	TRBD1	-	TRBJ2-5	TGCGCCAGCAGTCGGATTGGACAGGGGAGGGGAGAGACCCAGTACTTC	CASSRIGQGRGETQYF
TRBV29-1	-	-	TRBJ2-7	TGCAGCGTCCTCAGGGGGGATAAGGACGAGCAGTACTTC	CSVLRGDKDEQYF
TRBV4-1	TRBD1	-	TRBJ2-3	TGCGCCAGCAGCCGCGGACAGGGAACAGATACGCAGTATTTT	CASSRGQGTDTQYF
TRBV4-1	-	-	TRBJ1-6	TGCGCCAGCAGCCAAGATGGCCCTGGACCCCTCCACTTT	CASSQDGPGPLHF
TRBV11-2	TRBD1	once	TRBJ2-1	TGTGCCAGCAGCTTACGGTTCGACAGGGGGCTTTACAATGAGCAGTTCTTC	CASSLRFDRGLYNEQFF
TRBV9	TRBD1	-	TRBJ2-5	TGTGCCAGCAGCGGAGGCCGGGGACAGGGCAAAATGAGAGGGGAGACCCAGTACTTC	CASSGGRGQGKMRGETQYF
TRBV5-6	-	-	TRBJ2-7	TGTGCCAGCAGCTCGGCCTACGAGCAGTACTTC	CASSSAYEQYF
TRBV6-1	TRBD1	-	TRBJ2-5	TGTGCCAGCAGTGGATTGACAGGGACGGAGACCCAGTACTTC	CASSGLTGTETQYF
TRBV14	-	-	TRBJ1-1	TGTGCCAGCAGCCAGGCCGGGGGAGAGGCTTTCTTT	CASSQAGGEAFF
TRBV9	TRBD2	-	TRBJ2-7	TGTGCCAGCAGCGTCCACCCAGGACTAGCGGACGAGCAGTACTTC	CASSVHPGLADEQYF
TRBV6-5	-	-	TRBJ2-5	TGTGCCAGCAGTTACTCGAGGACAGCACAAGAGACCCAGTACTTC	CASSYSRTAQETQYF
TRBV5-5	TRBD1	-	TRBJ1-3	TGTGCCAGCAGCTTCCGGGACAGGGAGTCTGGAAACACCATATATTTT	CASSFRDRESGNTIYF
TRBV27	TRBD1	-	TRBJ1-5	TGTGCCAGCACATCGACAGGGAACAATCAGCCCCAGCATTTT	CASTSTGNNQPQHF
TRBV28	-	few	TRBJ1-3	TGTGCCAGCAGAGAGACAGGCTCTGGAAACACCATATATTTT	CASRETGSGNTIYF
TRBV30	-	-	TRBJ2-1	TGTGCCTGGGGTTCTAGCGCCTACAATGAGCAGTTCTTC	CAWGSSAYNEQFF
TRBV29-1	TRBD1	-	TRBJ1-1	TGCAGCGTCTTCCAGGGGGACACTGAAGCTTTCTTT	CSVFQGDTEAFF
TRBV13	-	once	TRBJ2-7	TGTGCCAGCAGCTCCGGACGGGAACTGGGCGAGCAGTACTTC	CASSSGRELGEQYF
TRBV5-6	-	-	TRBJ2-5	TGTGCCAGCAGCTCTACAGGGTTCGGGACCCAGTACTTC	CASSSTGFGTQYF
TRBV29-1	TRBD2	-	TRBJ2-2	TGCAGCGCTGAGAGACTAGCGGGAAACACCGGGGAGCTGTTTTTT	CSAERLAGNTGELFF
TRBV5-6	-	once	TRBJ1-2	TGTGCCAGCTCGGCAGCAGGGTCCAACTATGGCTACACCTTC	CASSAAGSNYGYTF
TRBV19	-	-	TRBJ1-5	TGTGCCAGTACCACAGGGCTTCAGCCCCAGCATTTT	CASTTGLQPQHF
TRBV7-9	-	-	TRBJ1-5	TGTGCCAGCAGCTGGGAGTATCAGCCCCAGCATTTT	CASSWEYQPQHF
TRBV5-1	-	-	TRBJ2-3	TGCGCCAACAGTCTCGGTCCCCGCACAGATACGCAGTATTTT	CANSLGPRTDTQYF
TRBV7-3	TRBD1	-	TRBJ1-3	TGTGCCAGCAGCCGCACAGGGGTCCCTGGAAACACCATATATTTT	CASSRTGVPGNTIYF
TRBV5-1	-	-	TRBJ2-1	TGCGCCAGCAGCTTGGGTAGCGGCGTCGATGAGCAGTTCTTC	CASSLGSGVDEQFF
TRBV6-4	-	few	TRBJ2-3	TGTGCCAGCAGTGACTCGGCAGGAGGAGCAGATACGCAGTATTTT	CASSDSAGGADTQYF
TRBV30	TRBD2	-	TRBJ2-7	TGTGCCTGGAGCCTATGGACTAGCGGGAGACTCTCCTACGAGCAGTACTTC	CAWSLWTSGRLSYEQYF
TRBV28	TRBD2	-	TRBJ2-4	TGTGCCAGCAGTTCGGGGGGACTAGCCAAAAACATTCAGTACTTC	CASSSGGLAKNIQYF